Shown below are 20 T cell receptor beta chains from a single sample sequenced in a study of shared clonotypes between healthy human individuals. Some clones are missing from TCRdb's copy, which holds only in-frame ones; the method was immunoSEQ multiplex PCR. The sample lists about a million clones; around 76% were seen once. Sequenced sample: memory CD4+ T cells sorted from blood. Subset described: CD45RA-negative fraction. The receptors were sampled from a man younger than 30 in good health.

This clone has only a few counts. This chain connects TRBV28 to TRBJ1-5; D gene uncertain. The CDR3 totals 14 residues. Germline lookup yields CDR1 MDHEN and CDR2 SYDVKM. V was shortened by 3 bases and J by 3 bases, with 9 bases between the two germline ends. The CDR3 DNA is TGTGCCAGCAGTTTCCACGCAACCAATCAGCCCCAGCATTTT. This codes for CASSFHATNQPQHF.

The chain is built from TRBV7-9 and TRBJ1-1, with 9 bases aligning to TRBD1. Germline values: CDR1 SEHNR, CDR2 FQNEAQ (reference sequence). CDR3 length: 14 residues. V trimming: 6 bases; J trimming: 6 bases; junction bases outside the gene matches: 8. The DNA of the CDR3 is TGTGCCAGCAGTCCTGGACAGGGGAGGGCTGAAGCTTTCTTT. As protein: CASSPGQGRAEAFF.

CDR3 coding DNA: TGCGCCAGCAGCCACCCCCGGGACAGGTTTAATCAGCCCCAGCATTTT. This translates into CASSHPRDRFNQPQHF. This chain links TRBV4-3 with TRBJ1-5, with 8 bases aligning to TRBD1. The ends lost 3 bases at V and 4 bases at J; junction bases unmatched: 8. The CDR3 contains 16 residues. Germline CDR1 is LGHNA and CDR2 is YSLEER.

This clone was picked up many times. The CDR3 DNA reads as TGTGCCTGGGCAACCCGACGGGCAGATACGCAGTATTTT. Protein product: CAWATRRADTQYF. The J gene is TRBJ2-3, the V gene TRBV30, with D uncertain. Germline lookup yields CDR1 GTSNPN and CDR2 SVGIG (reference sequence). The V gene lost 5 bases and the J gene lost 4 bases, with 13 bases spanning the gap. CDR3 length equals 13 residues.

The V and J genes are TRBV11-3 and TRBJ2-5, with 11 bases that match TRBD1. The CDR3 is 18 amino acids. V dropped 0 bases and J dropped 3; count of bases not matched to a gene: 9. CDR1 is SGHNT and CDR2 is YENEEA in the germline V gene. CDR3 in DNA: TGTGCCAGCAGCTTAGACAACTTGGGACAGGGGGTTGAAGAGACCCAGTACTTC. Its translation: CASSLDNLGQGVEETQYF.

This clone was seen at least ten times. The chain's CDR3 is CASSLGRANTGELFF. In DNA, the CDR3 is TGCGCCAGCAGCCTTGGACGTGCGAACACCGGGGAGCTGTTTTTT. The chain links TRBV4-1 to TRBJ2-2; D remains unclear. The germline gives CDR1 MGHRA, CDR2 YSYEKL. The V gene lost 4 bases and the J gene lost 0 bases, with 9 bases spanning the gap. This CDR3 comprises 15 residues.

This clone was detected ten times or more. In the same sample, other DNA sequences code for this CDR3. The chain carries TRBV11-2 and TRBJ2-7; D is possibly TRBD1 or TRBD2 (5 bases each). The germline V and J ends were trimmed by 4 bases and 7 bases, with 8 bases remaining between them. Germline V lookup: CDR1 SGHAT, CDR2 FQNNGV. This CDR3 has 11 amino acids. CDR3 DNA: TGTGCCAGCAGCTCGGGACCAGAGCAGTACTTC. Protein sequence: CASSSGPEQYF.

This clone has a count of ten or more. The chain links TRBV5-1 to TRBJ1-6; tentatively, D is TRBD1 (5 bases). The V end lost 3 bases, the J end lost 5 bases, and 15 bases lay between the germline ends. The CDR3 extends over 16 amino acids. Germline V gene sequence: CDR1 SGHRS, CDR2 YFSETQ. The CDR3 reads CASSSLAIGDNSPLHF. As DNA, the CDR3 is TGCGCCAGCAGCTCGTTGGCCATAGGGGATAATTCACCCCTCCACTTT.

V is TRBV18 and J is TRBJ1-2; D gene ambiguous. Trimming cost V 2 bases and J 4 bases, with 8 bases left between them. The germline V gene has CDR1 KGHSH and CDR2 LQKENI. The CDR3 sequence is 13 residues long. DNA for the CDR3: TGTGCCAGCTCACCAGGACCGCGCTATGGCTACACCTTC. The encoded protein is CASSPGPRYGYTF.

Many counts were recorded for this clone. This chain connects TRBV5-1 to TRBJ2-7, with TRBD2 matching over 10 bases. Trimming cost V 4 bases and J 2 bases; bases outside gene matches: 9. Germline values: CDR1 SGHRS, CDR2 YFSETQ. The CDR3 consists of 16 residues. CDR3 loop: CASSETSGTNAYEQYF. The CDR3 DNA is TGCGCCAGCAGCGAAACTAGCGGGACTAATGCCTACGAGCAGTACTTC.

This chain joins TRBV28 and TRBJ2-7; 8 nucleotides match TRBD2. In germline, CDR1 is MDHEN, CDR2 SYDVKM. Trimming took 8 bases from V and 6 from J; bases not matched to a gene: 15. This CDR3 has 15 residues. The CDR3 loop is CASGPGTSDVGEQYF. CDR3 in DNA: TGTGCCAGCGGACCCGGGACTAGTGACGTTGGCGAGCAGTACTTC. Drawing the rest from reference TRBV28 and TRBJ2-7, the complete variable domain is DVKVTQSSRYLVKRTGEKVFLECVQDMDHENMFWYRQDPGLGLRLIYFSYDVKMKEKGDIPEGYSVSREKKERFSLILESASTNQTSMYLCASGPGTSDVGEQYFGPGTRLTVT.

As regards this clone: This specimen includes other DNA sequences encoding the same CDR3. The chain couples TRBV5-1 to TRBJ2-5; D not resolved. The CDR3 extends over 13 amino acids. The V end was cut by 2 bases, the J end by 2 bases, with 7 bases between. Germline CDR1 reads SGHRS; CDR2 reads YFSETQ. The DNA of the CDR3 is TGCGCCAGCAGCTTACCCGGGCAAGAGACCCAGTACTTC. Residues: CASSLPGQETQYF.

The genes are TRBV5-8 and TRBJ1-1; 7 nucleotides match TRBD1. Looked up from germline, CDR1 is SGHTS and CDR2 is YDEGEE. The CDR3 runs to 12 residues. V lost 4 bases and J lost 10; bases outside the gene matches: 7. This CDR3 is CASSPRTGSAFF. In DNA form, the CDR3 reads TGTGCCAGCAGCCCTCGGACAGGTTCAGCTTTCTTT.

This chain links TRBV7-2 with TRBJ2-2; unclear D gene. V lost 7 bases, J lost 2 bases, and 8 bases lay in between. Germline V gives CDR1 SGHTA, CDR2 FQGNSA. The CDR3 is 13 amino acids. The CDR3 DNA follows: TGTGCCAGCACCAGCTCAAACACCGGGGAGCTGTTTTTT. It is translated as CASTSSNTGELFF.

This clone was seen more than once but under ten times. V and J are TRBV5-8 and TRBJ1-6; D may be TRBD1 (5 bases). The CDR3 length is 12 residues. Germline lookup yields CDR1 SGHTS and CDR2 YDEGEE. Between the trimmed V and J ends, which lost 2 bases and 13 bases, there was a span of 10 bases. CDR3 nucleotides: TGTGCCAGCAGCTTTGGGACCCTTCCCCTCCACTTT. It translates to CASSFGTLPLHF.

The chain recombines TRBV5-4 with TRBJ2-5, with 14 bases matching TRBD2. The J segment lost 1 base and the V segment lost 4 bases, leaving 9 bases of the junction unmatched. In germline, CDR1 is SGHNT, CDR2 YYREEE (reference sequence). The length of the CDR3 is 18 residues. CDR3 DNA sequence: TGTGCCAGCAGCCCGGGAAGACTAGCGGGAGGGCTCCAAGAGACCCAGTACTTC. Translating gives CASSPGRLAGGLQETQYF.

V is TRBV2 and J is TRBJ2-2; tentatively, D is TRBD1 (6 bases). Trimming took 6 bases from V and 4 from J, leaving 15 bases between them. Germline lookup yields CDR1 SNHLY and CDR2 FYNNEI. The CDR3 is 15 residues long. CDR3 loop: CASRDTGKGTGELFF. The CDR3 DNA reads TGTGCCAGCAGGGACACAGGGAAGGGCACCGGGGAGCTGTTTTTT.

CDR3 bases: TGTGCCAGCAGCTTTTTCGCCAGGGAGACCCAGTACTTC. It translates to CASSFFARETQYF. This rearrangement joins TRBV5-6 to TRBJ2-5; no clear D gene. Trimming removed 2 bases at V and 5 bases at J, with 10 bases between. The CDR3 length is 13 residues. Germline loops: CDR1 SGHDT, CDR2 YYEEEE.

The V and J genes are TRBV5-6 and TRBJ1-5; possibly TRBD1 for D (5 bases). The germline gives CDR1 SGHDT, CDR2 YYEEEE. The V and J ends lost 4 bases and 0 bases respectively, with 8 bases between them. The CDR3 sequence is 14 residues long. This CDR3 reads CASSRRASNQPQHF. DNA of the CDR3: TGTGCCAGCAGCCGCAGGGCTAGCAATCAGCCCCAGCATTTT.

The rearrangement uses TRBV5-1 and TRBJ1-1; D is undetermined. Trimming left V 0 bases short and J 1 base short, with 7 bases between. The CDR3 has 14 amino acids. Looked up from germline, CDR1 is SGHRS and CDR2 is YFSETQ. The CDR3 sequence: CASSLDTSNTEAFF. For the CDR3, the DNA is TGCGCCAGCAGCTTGGACACGTCGAACACTGAAGCTTTCTTT. Filled out from reference TRBV5-1 and TRBJ1-1, the complete variable domain reads KAGVTQTPRYLIKTRGQQVTLSCSPISGHRSVSWYQQTPGQGLQFLFEYFSETQRNKGNFPGRFSGRQFSNSRSEMNVSTLELGDSALYLCASSLDTSNTEAFFGQGTRLTVV.